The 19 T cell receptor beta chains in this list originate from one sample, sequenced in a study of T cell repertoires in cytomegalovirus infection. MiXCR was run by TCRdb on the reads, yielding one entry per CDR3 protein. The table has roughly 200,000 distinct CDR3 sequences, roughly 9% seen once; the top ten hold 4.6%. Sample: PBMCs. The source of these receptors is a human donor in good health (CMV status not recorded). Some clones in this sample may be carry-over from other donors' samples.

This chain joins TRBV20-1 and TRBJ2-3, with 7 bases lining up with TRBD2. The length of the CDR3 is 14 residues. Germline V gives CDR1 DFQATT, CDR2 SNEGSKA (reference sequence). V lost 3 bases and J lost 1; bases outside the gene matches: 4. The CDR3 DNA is TGCAGTGCTAGCCAAGGACTAGGCACAGATACGCAGTATTTT. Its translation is CSASQGLGTDTQYF.

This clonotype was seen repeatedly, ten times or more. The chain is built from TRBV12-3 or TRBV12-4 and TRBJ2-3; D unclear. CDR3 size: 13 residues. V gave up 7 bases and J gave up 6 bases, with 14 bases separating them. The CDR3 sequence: CASTYGVGDTQYF. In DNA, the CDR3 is TGTGCCAGCACATACGGAGTTGGGGATACGCAGTATTTT.

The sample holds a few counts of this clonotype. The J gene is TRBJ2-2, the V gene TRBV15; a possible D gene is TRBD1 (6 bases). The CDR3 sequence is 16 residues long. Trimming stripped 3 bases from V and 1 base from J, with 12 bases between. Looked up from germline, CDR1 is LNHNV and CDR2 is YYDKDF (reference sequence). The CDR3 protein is CATSSARGWNTGELFF. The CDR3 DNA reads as TGTGCCACCAGCAGCGCCAGGGGATGGAACACCGGGGAGCTGTTTTTT.

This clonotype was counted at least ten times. This CDR3 is CASSSPPGLAGGPTYNEQFF. The CDR3 DNA follows: TGTGCCAGCAGCTCCCCTCCGGGACTAGCGGGAGGGCCCACCTACAATGAGCAGTTCTTC. V is TRBV7-9 and J is TRBJ2-1; 16 nucleotides match TRBD2. This CDR3 spans 20 amino acids. Germline-derived CDR1 and CDR2 are SEHNR and FQNEAQ (reference sequence). After removal of 4 bases from V and 2 bases from J, the junction contained 11 bases not matched to a gene.

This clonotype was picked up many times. CDR3 in amino acids: CASSFLASGRRLGNEQFF. CDR3 DNA: TGTGCCAGCAGTTTCCTTGCTAGCGGGAGAAGGTTGGGCAATGAGCAGTTCTTC. The genes are TRBV28 and TRBJ2-1, with 10 bases aligning to TRBD2. The length of the CDR3 is 18 residues. Looked up from germline, CDR1 is MDHEN and CDR2 is SYDVKM. V gave up 3 bases and J gave up 6 bases; unmatched junction bases: 14. Combining the CDR3 with reference TRBV28 and TRBJ2-1 gives the whole variable domain DVKVTQSSRYLVKRTGEKVFLECVQDMDHENMFWYRQDPGLGLRLIYFSYDVKMKEKGDIPEGYSVSREKKERFSLILESASTNQTSMYLCASSFLASGRRLGNEQFFGPGTRLTVL.

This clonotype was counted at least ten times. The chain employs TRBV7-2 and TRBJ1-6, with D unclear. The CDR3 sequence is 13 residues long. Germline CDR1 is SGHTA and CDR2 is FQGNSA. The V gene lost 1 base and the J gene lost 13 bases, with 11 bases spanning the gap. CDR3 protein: CASSLVWGSPLHF. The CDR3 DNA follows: TGTGCCAGCAGCTTAGTATGGGGATCTCCCCTCCACTTT.

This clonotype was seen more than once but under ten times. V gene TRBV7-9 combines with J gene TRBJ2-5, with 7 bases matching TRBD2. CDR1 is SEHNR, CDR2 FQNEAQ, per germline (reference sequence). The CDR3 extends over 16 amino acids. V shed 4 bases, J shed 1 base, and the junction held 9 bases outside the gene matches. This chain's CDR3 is CASSSSDAGAQETQYF. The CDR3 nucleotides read TGTGCCAGCAGCTCTTCTGACGCGGGAGCCCAAGAGACCCAGTACTTC.

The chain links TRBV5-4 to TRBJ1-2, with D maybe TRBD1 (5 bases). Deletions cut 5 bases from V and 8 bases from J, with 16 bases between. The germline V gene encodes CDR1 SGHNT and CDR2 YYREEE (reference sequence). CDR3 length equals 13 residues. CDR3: CASRKKGDGGYTF. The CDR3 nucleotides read TGTGCCAGCAGAAAGAAAGGGGACGGGGGCTACACCTTC.

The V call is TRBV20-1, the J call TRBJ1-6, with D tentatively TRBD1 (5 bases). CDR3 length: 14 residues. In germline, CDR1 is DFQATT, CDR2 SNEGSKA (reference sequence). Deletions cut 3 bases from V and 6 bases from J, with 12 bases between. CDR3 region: CSASAGGGNSPLHF. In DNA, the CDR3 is TGCAGTGCTAGTGCGGGGGGGGGTAATTCACCCCTCCACTTT.

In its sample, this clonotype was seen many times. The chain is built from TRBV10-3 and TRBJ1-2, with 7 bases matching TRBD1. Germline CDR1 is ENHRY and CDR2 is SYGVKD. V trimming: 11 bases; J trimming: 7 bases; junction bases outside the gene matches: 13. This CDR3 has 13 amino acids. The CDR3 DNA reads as TGTGCCGCCACTCGACAGGGAGAAAGTGGCTACACCTTC. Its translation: CAATRQGESGYTF.

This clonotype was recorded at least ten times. CDR3 region: CSVELGRAKNIQYF. The DNA for the CDR3 is TGCAGCGTTGAGCTAGGCCGGGCCAAAAACATTCAGTACTTC. The chain carries TRBV29-1 and TRBJ2-4, with D unclear. CDR3 length: 14 residues. With 3 bases removed from V and 1 base from J, the gap between germline ends came to 10 bases. Germline V gives CDR1 SQVTM, CDR2 ANQGSEA.

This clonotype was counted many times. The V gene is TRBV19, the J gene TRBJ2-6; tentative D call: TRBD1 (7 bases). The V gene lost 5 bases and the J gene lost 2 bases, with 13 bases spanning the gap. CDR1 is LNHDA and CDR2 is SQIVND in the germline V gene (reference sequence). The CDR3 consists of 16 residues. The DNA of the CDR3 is TGTGCCAGTAGTCCCCAGGGGGGCGCTGGGGCCAACGTCCTGACTTTC. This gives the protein CASSPQGGAGANVLTF.

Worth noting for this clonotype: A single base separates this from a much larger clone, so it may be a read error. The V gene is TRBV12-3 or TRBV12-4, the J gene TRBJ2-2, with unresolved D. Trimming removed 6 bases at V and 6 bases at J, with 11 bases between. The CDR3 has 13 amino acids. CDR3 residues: CASRPLMPGELFF. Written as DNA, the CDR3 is TGTGCCAGCAGACCCTTGATGCCCGGGGAGCTGTTTTTT.

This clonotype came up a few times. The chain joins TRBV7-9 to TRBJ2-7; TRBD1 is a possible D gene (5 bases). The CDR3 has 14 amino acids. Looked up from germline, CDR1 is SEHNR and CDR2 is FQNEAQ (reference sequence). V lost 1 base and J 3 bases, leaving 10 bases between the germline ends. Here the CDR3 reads CASSLDWTYYEQYF. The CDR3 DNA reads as TGTGCCAGCAGCTTAGACTGGACATACTACGAGCAGTACTTC.

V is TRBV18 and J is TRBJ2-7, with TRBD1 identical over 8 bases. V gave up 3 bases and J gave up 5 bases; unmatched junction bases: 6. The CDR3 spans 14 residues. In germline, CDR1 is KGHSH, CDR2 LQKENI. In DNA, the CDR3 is TGTGCCAGCTCACCTCAGCAGGGGGCAAACGAGCAGTACTTC. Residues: CASSPQQGANEQYF.

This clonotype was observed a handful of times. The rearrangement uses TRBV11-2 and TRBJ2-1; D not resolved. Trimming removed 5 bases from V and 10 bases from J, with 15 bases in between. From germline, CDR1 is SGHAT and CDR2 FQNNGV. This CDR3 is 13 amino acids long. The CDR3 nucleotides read TGTGCCAGCAGCCAGGCGTCTGGAAGCGAGCAGTTCTTC. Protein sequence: CASSQASGSEQFF.

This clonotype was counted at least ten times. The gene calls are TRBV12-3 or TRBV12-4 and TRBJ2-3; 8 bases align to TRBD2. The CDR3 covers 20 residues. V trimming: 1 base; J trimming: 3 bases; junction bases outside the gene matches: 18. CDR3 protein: CASSLVLQSGTRDGTDTQYF. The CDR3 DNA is TGTGCCAGCAGTTTAGTTCTGCAAAGCGGGACTAGAGATGGTACAGATACGCAGTATTTT.

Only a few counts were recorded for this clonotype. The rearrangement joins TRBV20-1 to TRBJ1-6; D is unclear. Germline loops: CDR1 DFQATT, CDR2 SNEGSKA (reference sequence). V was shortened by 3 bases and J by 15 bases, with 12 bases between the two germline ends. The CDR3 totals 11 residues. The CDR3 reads CSASQGERLHF. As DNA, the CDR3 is TGCAGTGCTAGTCAAGGAGAACGCCTCCACTTT.

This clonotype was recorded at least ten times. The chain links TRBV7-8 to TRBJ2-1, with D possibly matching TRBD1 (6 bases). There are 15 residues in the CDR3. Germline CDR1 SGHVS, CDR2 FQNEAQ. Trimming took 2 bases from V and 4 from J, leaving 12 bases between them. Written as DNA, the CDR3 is TGTGCCAGCAGCTTAAGGGGGACGGGTTACAATGAGCAGTTCTTC. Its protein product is CASSLRGTGYNEQFF.